These 25 T cell receptor beta chains originate from one sample sequenced in a study of T cells in tuberculosis. The method was immunoSEQ multiplex PCR; TCRdb's version includes in-frame clones alone and lacks a portion of them. Among roughly 34,000 clones listed, roughly 97% were seen once. The sequenced material came from PBMCs. Receptors were obtained from a donor between 10 and 35 years old with latent tuberculosis or without tuberculosis infection.

CDR3 coding DNA: TGTGCCAGTAGTTCATTACCGGGACTAGCGGGGTCGTACGAGCAGTACTTC. Protein product: CASSSLPGLAGSYEQYF. V is TRBV19 and J is TRBJ2-7; 13 positions match TRBD2. V was clipped by 5 bases and J by 4 bases; unmatched bases: 11. Germline lookup yields CDR1 LNHDA and CDR2 SQIVND (reference sequence). The CDR3 contains 17 residues.

The gene calls are TRBV29-1 and TRBJ1-1; no reliable D call. The CDR3 is 12 residues long. The germline V gene has CDR1 SQVTM and CDR2 ANQGSEA. V lost 6 bases and J 2 bases, leaving 10 bases between the germline ends. The CDR3 protein is CSVAPVNTEAFF. The CDR3 DNA is TGCAGCGTGGCCCCAGTTAACACTGAAGCTTTCTTT.

The rearrangement links TRBV20-1 to TRBJ2-5; 7 bases align to TRBD1. CDR1 and CDR2 (germline): DFQATT, SNEGSKA (reference sequence). CDR3 size: 11 residues. J gave up 5 bases and V 5 bases, and 2 bases lay outside the gene matches. The chain's CDR3 is CSAGRGETQYF. The CDR3 DNA sequence: TGCAGTGCTGGCAGGGGGGAGACCCAGTACTTC.

This sequence joins TRBV11-2 and TRBJ2-7, with 9 bases identical to TRBD1. The CDR3 spans 14 residues. The V gene end was trimmed by 5 bases and the J gene end by 2 bases; junction bases not matched to a gene: 4. CDR1 is SGHAT, CDR2 FQNNGV, per germline. DNA of the CDR3: TGTGCCAGCAGCCATGGACAGGGGACCTACGAGCAGTACTTC. Translation gives CASSHGQGTYEQYF.

The genes are TRBV5-8 and TRBJ1-1, with D unresolved. The CDR3 extends over 14 amino acids. The germline V gene has CDR1 SGHTS and CDR2 YDEGEE. Deletions cut 0 bases from V and 0 bases from J, with 6 bases between. DNA of the CDR3: TGTGCCAGCAGCTTGGGTATAATGAACACTGAAGCTTTCTTT. Translation gives CASSLGIMNTEAFF.

Comments on this clone: Germline is not matched at one junction end, which may reflect a read error. The V call is TRBV4-1, the J call TRBJ2-5, with TRBD1 as a possible D gene (5 bases). This CDR3 contains 15 residues. The V gene's germline CDR1 is MGHRA and CDR2 YSYEKL. DNA for the CDR3: TGCGCCAGCAGCCAAAGCAGGGCCGGCCAAGCGACCCAGTACTTC. Translation: CASSQSRAGQATQYF.

With respect to this clone: Without the conserved terminal phenylalanine or tryptophan, this CDR3 likely stems from a read error. No DNA is shown, since the ends of the CDR3 on it are uncertain; the CDR3 is the one TCRdb lists. CDR3 loop: CASSLGRLIL. The rearrangement uses TRBV7-6 and TRBJ1-3. CDR1 and CDR2 (germline): SGHVS, FNYEAQ. The CDR3 contains 10 residues when both ends are counted.

The chain links TRBV7-9 to TRBJ1-1; weak D call: TRBD1 (6 bases). In germline, CDR1 is SEHNR, CDR2 FQNEAQ (reference sequence). CDR3 length: 13 residues. V was trimmed by 0 bases and J by 5 bases, leaving 7 bases between them. The DNA for the CDR3 is TGTGCCAGCAGCTTAGCGGGGGCAACTGAAGCTTTCTTT. Translating gives CASSLAGATEAFF.

The chain carries TRBV30 and TRBJ2-7, with TRBD2 matching 8 bases. This CDR3 comprises 12 residues. The junction had 3 bases not matched to a gene; V was cut back by 4 bases and J by 4 bases. In germline, CDR1 is GTSNPN, CDR2 SVGIG (reference sequence). CDR3 in DNA: TGTGCCTGGAAAAGCGGGAGTTACGAGCAGTACTTC. Protein: CAWKSGSYEQYF.

The V gene is TRBV7-2, the J gene TRBJ2-3, with 14 positions matching TRBD2. V lost 5 bases, J lost 3 bases, and 10 bases stayed unmatched. The CDR3 length is 18 residues. Per the germline V gene, CDR1 is SGHTA and CDR2 is FQGNSA. The CDR3 nucleotides are TGTGCCAGCAGCCAAACGACTAGCGGGGGGGCCCAGACAGATACGCAGTATTTT. Translated: CASSQTTSGGAQTDTQYF.

This clone came up once. This chain links TRBV9 with TRBJ1-4; 7 bases map to TRBD1. CDR3 length equals 13 residues. CDR1 and CDR2 (germline): SGDLS, YYNGEE. With 4 bases clipped from V and 6 bases from J, the junction kept 3 bases outside the gene matches. CDR3 sequence: CASSPGTDEKLFF. The CDR3, as DNA: TGTGCCAGCAGCCCAGGGACAGATGAAAAACTGTTTTTT.

V is TRBV2 and J is TRBJ1-2, with a tentative D call TRBD1 (5 bases). The CDR3 contains 13 residues. V shed 5 bases and J shed 1 base, with 8 bases lying between them. Germline CDR1 and CDR2: SNHLY and FYNNEI. CDR3 DNA sequence: TGTGCCAGCAGTAAGGGGTTTAACTATGGCTACACCTTC. It codes for CASSKGFNYGYTF.

The chain employs TRBV5-1 and TRBJ2-1; D is uncertain. Per germline, CDR1 SGHRS and CDR2 YFSETQ. V was cut by 0 bases and J by 8 bases, with 12 bases left in between. The CDR3 has 14 amino acids. This CDR3 reads CASSLGQSPHEQFF. The CDR3 nucleotides are TGCGCCAGCAGCTTGGGCCAGTCACCCCATGAGCAGTTCTTC.

J is TRBJ2-3 and V is TRBV13; the match to TRBD2 covers 7 bases. The V gene's germline CDR1 is PRHDT and CDR2 FYEKMQ (reference sequence). This CDR3 is 15 amino acids long. Unmatched junction bases numbered 6, after V lost 4 bases and J lost 2 bases. Written as DNA, the CDR3 is TGTGCCAGCAGCTGGGGAGGGAGCTTCACAGATACGCAGTATTTT. Amino acids: CASSWGGSFTDTQYF.

In DNA form, the CDR3 reads TGTGCCAGCTCACGACAGGGGAATAGCAATCAGCCCCAGCATTTT. Translating gives CASSRQGNSNQPQHF. This chain joins TRBV18 and TRBJ1-5; the match to TRBD1 covers 8 bases. CDR1 and CDR2 (germline): KGHSH, LQKENI. The CDR3 covers 15 residues. Trimming took 4 bases from V and 0 from J; bases not matched to a gene: 2. The full variable domain, completed using reference TRBV18 and TRBJ1-5, is NAGVMQNPRHLVRRRGQEARLRCSPMKGHSHVYWYRQLPEEGLKFMVYLQKENIIDESGMPKERFSAEFPKEGPSILRIQQVVRGDSAAYFCASSRQGNSNQPQHFGDGTRLSIL.

V and J are TRBV29-1 and TRBJ2-7; maybe TRBD2 (5 bases). V was trimmed by 0 bases and J by 3 bases, leaving 15 bases between them. The germline gives CDR1 SQVTM, CDR2 ANQGSEA. This CDR3 comprises 15 residues. The CDR3 nucleotides are TGCAGCGTTGAAGATCGGGGTCGGTGGTACTACGAGCAGTACTTC. The encoded protein is CSVEDRGRWYYEQYF.

The chain joins TRBV27 to TRBJ2-7; the D gene is possibly TRBD2 (6 bases). Germline V gene data show CDR1 as MNHEY and CDR2 as SMNVEV (reference sequence). CDR3 length: 17 residues. Trimming removed 7 bases from V and 4 bases from J, with 26 bases in between. CDR3 in amino acids: CASIGVSGDNTFYEQYF. The CDR3 DNA reads TGTGCCAGCATCGGCGTGTCGGGAGATAATACTTTTTACGAGCAGTACTTC.

This chain links TRBV5-1 with TRBJ1-1; TRBD1 matches at 9 bases. Germline loops: CDR1 SGHRS, CDR2 YFSETQ. The CDR3 has 15 amino acids. The V gene end was trimmed by 0 bases and the J gene end by 5 bases; junction bases not matched to a gene: 5. CDR3 loop: CASSLATGGSTEAFF. The CDR3 DNA reads TGCGCCAGCAGCTTGGCCACAGGGGGCTCAACTGAAGCTTTCTTT.

This clone has just one count. The CDR3 DNA is TGCGCCAGCAGTGAGTCGGCACAGACCCAGTACTTC. Amino acids: CASSESAQTQYF. The chain is built from TRBV10-2 and TRBJ2-5; D gene uncertain. The germline V and J ends were trimmed by 0 bases and 6 bases, with 5 bases remaining between them. This CDR3 has 12 amino acids. Germline CDR1 WSHSY, CDR2 SAAADI.

The V gene is TRBV28, the J gene TRBJ2-4, with 10 bases aligning to TRBD2. Germline CDR1 reads MDHEN; CDR2 reads SYDVKM. The CDR3 has 15 residues. With 5 bases clipped from V and 3 bases from J, the junction kept 4 bases outside the gene matches. CDR3: CASSPGLAVKNIQYF. Written as DNA, the CDR3 is TGTGCCAGCAGTCCCGGACTAGCGGTCAAAAACATTCAGTACTTC.

The J gene is TRBJ2-5, the V gene TRBV5-8, with TRBD2 matching over 11 bases. The V and J ends lost 2 bases and 4 bases, in that order; junction bases with no gene match: 13. CDR3 length equals 18 residues. CDR1 and CDR2 (germline): SGHTS, YDEGEE. CDR3 sequence reads: CASSFLSHSGRAGETQYF. The CDR3 DNA reads TGTGCCAGCAGCTTCTTGAGCCATAGCGGGAGGGCCGGAGAGACCCAGTACTTC.

CDR3 sequence: CASSLANTRGHSYNEQFF. The CDR3 DNA is TGCGCCAGCAGCTTGGCCAACACCAGGGGTCACTCCTACAATGAGCAGTTCTTC. The chain has TRBV5-1 and TRBJ2-1; D perhaps matches TRBD1 (6 bases). V gave up 0 bases and J gave up 0 bases, with 16 bases separating them. CDR3 length: 18 residues. Germline V gene sequence: CDR1 SGHRS, CDR2 YFSETQ.

V usage is TRBV7-9 and J usage is TRBJ2-1, with no clear D. Germline CDR1 is SEHNR and CDR2 is FQNEAQ (reference sequence). Trimming took 1 base from V and 5 from J, leaving 15 bases between them. This CDR3 has 16 residues. The CDR3 sequence: CASSLERRSTHNEQFF. The CDR3 DNA follows: TGTGCCAGCAGCTTAGAAAGGCGGAGTACCCACAATGAGCAGTTCTTC.

This clone is a singleton in its sample. This chain links TRBV7-8 with TRBJ1-1, with D perhaps TRBD1 (6 bases). Germline V gene lookup returns CDR1 SGHVS and CDR2 FQNEAQ. V lost 4 bases and J 1 base, leaving 22 bases between the germline ends. The CDR3 sequence is 18 residues long. CDR3 loop: CASSSHPGVGGGNTEAFF. In DNA form, the CDR3 reads TGTGCCAGCAGCTCGCACCCAGGGGTTGGAGGAGGGAACACTGAAGCTTTCTTT.

The rearrangement links TRBV7-9 to TRBJ1-5; 8 bases match TRBD1. The CDR3 covers 17 residues. V was clipped by 0 bases and J by 6 bases; unmatched bases: 10. Germline V gives CDR1 SEHNR, CDR2 FQNEAQ (reference sequence). As DNA, the CDR3 is TGTGCCAGCAGCTTAGCTAGTCCAGGGGGCGCGGGTCAGCCCCAGCATTTT. Translating gives CASSLASPGGAGQPQHF.